This T cell receptor (beta chain) was captured by sequencing in a study of identical twins. General study points: Insertions were fewer in abundant cord blood beta clonotypes, whereas memory repertoires showed none of this pattern. Excess twin sharing in beta out-of-frame sequences was weaker.

The CDR3 length is 15 residues. V was shortened by 0 bases and J by 2 bases, with 10 bases between the two germline ends. Looked up from germline, CDR1 is MNHEY and CDR2 is SVGAGI. After template switching added a universal primer site, the resulting cDNA carried unique molecular identifiers. MiXCR, run by TCRdb on the 5' RACE reads, gives a single entry per CDR3 protein. The data show around 480,000 distinct CDR3 sequences, with around 14% seen just once and around 0.48% held by the top ten. This clonotype was recorded a few times. Its antigen is as yet unknown. This sample was also put to use in a study of yellow fever vaccine responses in identical twins. That work states: Twins reportedly appeared to share part of their vaccine T cell response while keeping part individual.

Sequenced: CD4+ T cells sorted from blood. The clonotype comes from a woman aged 18 to 35 in good health. The gene calls are TRBV6-5 and TRBJ1-2; D gene unclear. The CDR3 region is CASSYSAASNYGYTF. Here the CDR3 DNA reads TGTGCCAGCAGTTACTCGGCAGCTTCGAACTATGGCTACACCTTC.